The 18 T cell receptor beta chains below were found in one sample sequenced in a study of T cell repertoires in cytomegalovirus infection. Each CDR3 protein is one row after TCRdb ran MiXCR on the reads. The repertoire holds 370,000 or so distinct CDR3 sequences, with just under 35% as singletons. Their target antigens are unknown. The sample consisted of cultured PBMCs, taken from culture after CMV antigen stimulation. The source of these receptors is a human donor in good health (CMV status not recorded). Some clones in this sample may be carry-over from other donors' samples.

The table lists this clonotype with many counts. The chain couples TRBV7-2 to TRBJ1-5; D is ambiguous. V lost 1 base and J 11 bases, leaving 12 bases between the germline ends. This CDR3 region has 13 residues. Germline CDR1 is SGHTA and CDR2 is FQGNSA. Here the CDR3 DNA reads TGTGCCAGCAGCTTAGATTTTCTCGGGGCCCAGCATTTT. This sequence encodes CASSLDFLGAQHF.

This chain links TRBV6-2 or TRBV6-3 with TRBJ2-7; D is perhaps TRBD2 (6 bases). V lost 3 bases and J lost 2, with 20 bases in between. CDR1 is MNHEY and CDR2 is SVGEGT in the germline V gene. This CDR3 is 17 amino acids long. CDR3 DNA sequence: TGTGCCAGCAGTTATCCAAGCCCTGGGACTGGAGCCTACGAGCAGTACTTC. Its translation is CASSYPSPGTGAYEQYF.

The rearrangement uses TRBV28 and TRBJ1-2; 7 nucleotides agree with TRBD1. The CDR3 has 14 amino acids. Germline CDR1 and CDR2: MDHEN and SYDVKM. Trimming took 5 bases from V and 3 from J; bases not matched to a gene: 6. The CDR3 bases are TGTGCCAGCAGTATCAGGGGGGATGACTATGGCTACACCTTC. Translated, it gives CASSIRGDDYGYTF.

This clonotype was seen repeatedly, ten times or more. CDR3 nucleotide sequence: TGTGCCAGCAGCCCGGACAGGGCTAGCAATCAGCCCCAGCATTTT. Amino acid sequence: CASSPDRASNQPQHF. The chain has TRBV7-2 and TRBJ1-5; 8 nucleotides line up with TRBD1. J gave up 0 bases and V 5 bases, and 3 bases lay outside the gene matches. CDR3 length: 15 amino acids. The germline CDR1 and CDR2 sequences are SGHTA and FQGNSA.

This clonotype has just a few counts. The CDR3 DNA reads TGCGCCAGCAGCCGAAACCCCCCAGGGGGACCCTCTGGAAACACCATATATTTT. Amino acid sequence: CASSRNPPGGPSGNTIYF. The chain recombines TRBV4-1 with TRBJ1-3; 7 nucleotides match TRBD1. Trimming at V came to 4 bases and at J to 0 bases, leaving 12 bases not matched to a gene. Germline V gene sequence: CDR1 MGHRA, CDR2 YSYEKL. The CDR3 is 18 amino acids.

This clonotype appeared many times. The V and J genes are TRBV7-2 and TRBJ2-3; D may be TRBD2 (5 bases). The CDR3 spans 16 residues. Per the germline V gene, CDR1 is SGHTA and CDR2 is FQGNSA. Trimming stripped 1 base from V and 7 bases from J, with 18 bases between. In DNA form, the CDR3 reads TGTGCCAGCAGCTTAGGGTTTCCGGGGAGCACTTATACGCAGTATTTT. Its protein is CASSLGFPGSTYTQYF.

For this clonotype: Possible read error: a much larger clone is one base away. This rearrangement joins TRBV7-2 to TRBJ2-7; D may be TRBD1 (6 bases). The CDR3 runs to 15 residues. V lost 5 bases, J lost 0 bases, and 14 bases lay in between. Germline-derived CDR1 and CDR2 are SGHTA and FQGNSA. CDR3 protein: CASSPLGGCSYEQYV. Written as DNA, the CDR3 is TGTGCCAGCAGCCCGCTTGGGGGCTGCTCCTACGAGCAGTACGTC.

The chain recombines TRBV6-6 with TRBJ2-5, with TRBD2 matching over 7 bases. J lost 5 bases, V lost 1 base, and 13 bases had no gene match. The CDR3 spans 17 residues. Germline lookup yields CDR1 MNHNY and CDR2 SVGAGI (reference sequence). CDR3 in DNA: TGTGCCAGCAGTTACTTCATCTGGGTCAGGGAGGGGGAGACCCAGTACTTC. It is translated as CASSYFIWVREGETQYF.

The V gene is TRBV7-2, the J gene TRBJ2-3; 8 bases are a match to TRBD1. The CDR3 extends over 17 amino acids. The V and J ends lost 3 bases and 3 bases, in that order; junction bases with no gene match: 11. Germline-derived CDR1 and CDR2 are SGHTA and FQGNSA. The CDR3 is CASSFWGTGKVTDTQYF. In nucleotides, the CDR3 is TGTGCCAGCAGCTTCTGGGGGACAGGAAAAGTGACAGATACGCAGTATTTT.

A remark on this clonotype: This sequence may be a read error, since a much larger clone differs from it by one base. V usage is TRBV25-1 and J usage is TRBJ2-2; a possible D gene is TRBD1 (5 bases). The germline V gene has CDR1 MGHDK and CDR2 SYGVNS. V lost 0 bases to trimming and J lost 5 bases, with 7 bases between them. This CDR3 has 14 residues. CDR3 residues: CASSEYRETGELFF. CDR3 nucleotides: TGTGCCAGCAGTGAATACAGGGAAACCGGGGAGCTGTTTTTT. The whole variable domain, filled in from reference TRBV25-1 and TRBJ2-2, reads EADIYQTPRYLVIGTGKKITLECSQTMGHDKMYWYQQDPGMELHLIHYSYGVNSTEKGDLSSESTVSRIRTEHFPLTLESARPSHTSQYLCASSEYRETGELFFGEGSRLTVL.

The chain recombines TRBV4-1 with TRBJ2-1; TRBD1 might be the D (5 bases). V shed 2 bases and J shed 8 bases, with 19 bases lying between them. CDR1 and CDR2 (germline): MGHRA, YSYEKL. The CDR3 spans 16 residues. The CDR3 sequence: CASSQLGQGGHYEQFF. CDR3 DNA sequence: TGCGCCAGCAGCCAACTCGGTCAGGGTGGTCATTATGAGCAGTTCTTC.

This clonotype was recorded a few times. The genes are TRBV6-1 and TRBJ1-4; 8 bases fit TRBD1. The length of the CDR3 is 15 residues. Looked up from germline, CDR1 is MNHNS and CDR2 is SASEGT. J lost 10 bases, V lost 0 bases, and 7 bases had no gene match. The CDR3 loop is CASSEARTGSGKLFF. The CDR3 DNA reads TGTGCCAGCAGTGAAGCTAGGACAGGGAGCGGAAAACTGTTTTTT.

This rearrangement joins TRBV20-1 to TRBJ2-3; 11 bases line up with TRBD2. Unmatched junction bases numbered 4, after V lost 6 bases and J lost 5 bases. The germline V gene has CDR1 DFQATT and CDR2 SNEGSKA (reference sequence). This CDR3 spans 13 amino acids. As DNA, the CDR3 is TGCAGTGCAGAGGGACTAGCGGAAGATACGCAGTATTTT. Its protein product is CSAEGLAEDTQYF.

Comment on this clonotype: The junction departs from the called germline gene at one end, perhaps through a read error. This chain joins TRBV4-1 and TRBJ2-7; D ambiguous. The CDR3 consists of 14 residues. Germline V CDR1 and CDR2: MGHRA, YSYEKL. The CDR3 DNA follows: TGTGCCAGCAGCCAAGATCTAGGGCCCTACGAGCAGTACTTC. Protein product: CASSQDLGPYEQYF.

The chain carries TRBV5-4 and TRBJ2-3; TRBD1 agrees at 7 bases. The length of the CDR3 is 16 residues. V gave up 2 bases and J gave up 3 bases; unmatched junction bases: 9. The germline gives CDR1 SGHNT, CDR2 YYREEE (reference sequence). The CDR3: CASSFKRDSATDTQYF. DNA for the CDR3: TGTGCCAGCAGCTTTAAACGGGACAGCGCAACAGATACGCAGTATTTT.

CDR3 nucleotide sequence: TGTGCCAGCAGCCCATGGACAGGGGCGGTTGAAAAACTGTTTTTT. Encoded protein: CASSPWTGAVEKLFF. The V call is TRBV7-6, the J call TRBJ1-4; TRBD1 matches at 9 bases. V shed 5 bases, J shed 7 bases, and the junction held 8 bases outside the gene matches. CDR1 SGHVS and CDR2 FNYEAQ come from the germline V gene. The CDR3 covers 15 residues.

This clonotype was seen a few times. The chain is built from TRBV7-6 and TRBJ2-3; TRBD2 aligns across 8 bases. Germline CDR1 and CDR2: SGHVS and FNYEAQ. With 5 bases clipped from V and 9 bases from J, the junction kept 7 bases outside the gene matches. CDR3 size: 13 residues. In DNA form, the CDR3 reads TGTGCCAGCAGCGTCCCCGCGGGGGGCACGCAGTATTTT. Its protein is CASSVPAGGTQYF.

This clonotype was seen a few times. V gene TRBV10-3 combines with J gene TRBJ2-7, with 8 bases identical to TRBD2. Per the germline V gene, CDR1 is ENHRY and CDR2 is SYGVKD. With V trimmed by 11 bases and J by 0 bases, 3 bases remained unmatched. This CDR3 region has 12 residues. The CDR3 DNA reads TGTGCCTCAAGCGGGAGCTCCTACGAGCAGTACGTC. This encodes CASSGSSYEQYV.